This TCR beta chain stems from a study of T cell repertoires in cytomegalovirus infection (dated by TCRdb to between 2017 and 2020). At the level of the whole study: Donor HLA type was relevant to the analysis, because carriage of CMV infection together with the matching HLA type was indicated by public TCR beta signatures.

This sample was sequenced with an Illumina HiSeq 1500. In TCRdb, the public reads were trimmed at Q25 with fastp and aligned with MiXCR, with productive beta chains retained. CDR3 protein sequences are deduplicated, and each keeps its most common genes and DNA. This sample has some 680,000 distinct CDR3 sequences in its table, and less than 40% of those were observed once. Of the sample, under 3.5% falls within the top ten clones. CDR1 and CDR2 were assigned from the germline V gene as MDHEN and SYDVKM. At the junction V is shortened by 7 bases and J by 1 base, with 7 bases in between. From the cysteine up to the phenylalanine, the CDR3 has a length of 13 residues. Only the CDR3 region is kept as DNA, spanning 39 bases read in frame from base 1. On the study overall, not on this receptor specifically: In the ex vivo response, HLA-C-restricted CMV-specific TCR beta clonotypes were dominant, and in two of eight donors the single most frequent clonotype came from this HLA-C-restricted group. In both this cohort and an independent cohort of over 350 donors, the cumulative frequency of public TCR beta family members distinguished carriers of CMV infection plus the relevant HLA type.

Concerning this clonotype: Its antigen is still unknown. Base qualities were left out, and no much larger clone turns up one base away.

The sequenced sample consisted of PBMCs. The sequence came from a human donor in good health (CMV status not recorded). Some clones in this sample may be carry-over from other donors' samples. The V and J segments used are TRBV28 and TRBJ2-2; the D gene cannot be resolved reliably. In nucleotide form, the sequence is TGTGCCAGCATCTCAGGGAACACCGGGGAGCTGTTTTTT. Its coded protein is CASISGNTGELFF.